These T cell receptor beta chains were read from a single sample in a study of cytomegalovirus exposure and HLA in healthy donors. Repertoires were generated with immunoSEQ multiplex PCR, while TCRdb's copy carries only in-frame clones and drops some. The sample lists 250,000 to 350,000 clones, roughly 90% seen once, with around 0.84% in the top ten. The sequenced sample was PBMCs. The receptors were sampled from a woman aged 18 to 35 in good health and CMV-seronegative. Each CDR3 is given with its conserved first and last residue. D genes are given only for firm matches. Clone size is stated in some rows and not others, as once, few, many or a class when expanded.

TRBJ1-2,TRBV5-1,15,TRBD1,NA,CASSQPDRGDYGYTF,TGCGCCAGCAGCCAGCCAGACAGGGGAGACTATGGCTACACCTTC
TRBJ1-4,TRBV7-2,15,NA,NA,CASSLAAGPTEKLFF,TGTGCCAGCAGCTTAGCGGCGGGGCCTACTGAAAAACTGTTTTTT
TRBJ2-7,TRBV28,14,NA,NA,CASRRRLNTYEQYF,TGTGCCAGCAGAAGACGACTCAACACCTACGAGCAGTACTTC
TRBJ2-3,TRBV7-3,14,NA,NA,CASSSGHQTDTQYF,TGTGCCAGCAGCTCCGGACACCAAACAGATACGCAGTATTTT
TRBJ2-3,TRBV2,16,TRBD1,once,CARARSAGQVTDTQYF,TGTGCCAGAGCCCGGAGTGCGGGACAGGTCACAGATACGCAGTATTTT
TRBJ1-5,TRBV12-5,17,TRBD1,NA,CASGPIWDRGPNQPQHF,TGTGCTAGTGGTCCGATATGGGACAGGGGGCCAAATCAGCCCCAGCATTTT
TRBJ1-4,TRBV29-1,12,NA,NA,CSVEGGGEKLFF,TGCAGCGTTGAAGGGGGAGGGGAAAAACTGTTTTTT
TRBJ2-5,TRBV18,12,NA,NA,CASSPLQETQYF,TGTGCCAGCTCACCTCTCCAAGAGACCCAGTACTTC
TRBJ2-3,TRBV13,15,NA,once,CASSLGRGTTDTQYF,TGTGCCAGCAGCTTAGGGCGGGGCACCACAGATACGCAGTATTTT
TRBJ2-5,TRBV2,18,TRBD2,NA,CASSEFSGPTADQETQYF,TGTGCCAGCAGTGAATTTAGCGGGCCGACAGCAGACCAAGAGACCCAGTACTTC
TRBJ1-2,TRBV7-2,13,NA,NA,CASSLGARYGYTF,TGTGCCAGCAGCTTAGGGGCTCGGTATGGCTACACCTTC
TRBJ2-1,TRBV28,16,TRBD2,NA,CASSFTSGSSYNEQFF,TGTGCCAGCAGTTTTACTAGCGGGAGTTCCTACAATGAGCAGTTCTTC
TRBJ1-2,TRBV7-8,13,TRBD1,NA,CASSRRQGMGYTF,TGTGCCAGCAGCCGGCGACAGGGGATGGGCTACACCTTC
TRBJ1-5,TRBV4-2,16,NA,NA,CASSQEVSSSNQPQHF,TGTGCCAGCAGCCAAGAGGTATCCAGTAGCAATCAGCCCCAGCATTTT
TRBJ2-7,TRBV27,16,TRBD2,NA,CASNRISGGSSYEQYF,TGTGCCAGCAACCGAATTAGCGGGGGTAGCTCCTACGAGCAGTACTTC
TRBJ2-1,TRBV5-6,18,TRBD1,NA,CASSSQRTGSLLYNEQFF,TGTGCCAGCAGCTCCCAAAGGACAGGGAGCCTTCTTTACAATGAGCAGTTCTTC
TRBJ2-6,TRBV6-4,15,NA,NA,CASSEGTPGANVLTF,TGTGCCAGCAGTGAGGGCACCCCTGGGGCCAACGTCCTGACTTTC
TRBJ1-3,TRBV9,14,NA,NA,CASSVESSGNTIYF,TGTGCCAGCAGCGTAGAGAGCTCTGGAAACACCATATATTTT
TRBJ2-5,TRBV6-5,14,TRBD1,NA,CASSYGQGAETQYF,TGTGCCAGCAGTTACGGGCAGGGGGCAGAGACCCAGTACTTC
TRBJ1-2,TRBV14,14,NA,NA,CASRAVEPNSGYTF,TGTGCCAGCAGAGCCGTCGAGCCCAACTCAGGCTACACCTTC
TRBJ2-7,TRBV4-1,17,TRBD2,NA,CASSQGLAAGVLHEQYF,TGCGCCAGCAGCCAAGGGTTAGCGGCGGGAGTATTACACGAGCAGTACTTC
TRBJ2-1,TRBV9,16,TRBD1,NA,CASSVGGTGVGSEQFF,TGTGCCAGCAGCGTAGGGGGGACAGGGGTCGGTAGTGAGCAGTTCTTC
TRBJ2-7,TRBV2,15,TRBD2,NA,CASSAGGALLHEQYF,TGTGCCAGCAGTGCCGGGGGGGCACTACTTCACGAGCAGTACTTC